This TCR beta chain was identified during a study of beta chain features in type 1 diabetes. General study results and limits: Possibly, sequencing cDNA over-represented cells that had high TCR expression levels. Shortening that was moderate but significant affected the TCRB CDR3s of Type 1 diabetes patients in all four CD4+ subsets. Patients and controls would share equally any PCR tilt toward shorter templates.

Sequencing targeted expressed TCRB transcripts, as all isolated RNA had been reverse transcribed. The assay was immunoSEQ multiplex PCR, and TCRdb's table has in-frame clones only and misses some. The table lists some 350,000 clones, roughly 9.8% of them singletons. A CD45RO/CCR7/CD25/CD127/CD95/CD27 panel sorted naive, central memory, regulatory and stem cell-like memory CD4+ cells. Once sorted, every population was more than 95% pure. About this clone: Its target is unknown.

This CDR3 comprises 16 residues. Germline trimming cut 3 bases from V and 4 bases from J; bases unmatched to any gene: 8. Germline V gives CDR1 SGHTA, CDR2 FQGTGA. The chain carries TRBV7-3 and TRBJ2-7; TRBD2 aligns across 11 bases. The receptor was isolated from a man aged 30 to 45 with type 1 diabetes. Material: central memory CD4+ T cells from blood. In DNA, the CDR3 is TGTGCCAGCAGCTTCACGCTAGCGGGAGGACGGTACGAGCAGTACTTC. Translated, it gives CASSFTLAGGRYEQYF. Complete variable domain (other parts from reference TRBV7-3 and TRBJ2-7): GAGVSQTPSNKVTEKGKYVELRCDPISGHTALYWYRQSLGQGPEFLIYFQGTGAADDSGLPNDRFFAVRPEGSVSTLKIQRTERGDSAVYLCASSFTLAGGRYEQYFGPGTRLTVT.